One sample yielded the 27 T cell receptor beta chains listed below, sequenced in a study of blood T cell repertoires in COVID-19. Profiled with immunoSEQ multiplex PCR; TCRdb holds only in-frame clones, not every one. The sample shows approximately 100,000 clones, 75% to 90% of them seen only once. The sequenced material came from peripheral blood. The receptors originated from a woman at least 80 years old with acute or convalescent COVID-19.

The rearrangement uses TRBV7-2 and TRBJ1-5, with TRBD1 as a possible D gene (5 bases). V dropped 5 bases and J dropped 6 bases, with 14 bases sitting between them. The CDR3 has 14 residues. Germline V gene lookup returns CDR1 SGHTA and CDR2 FQGNSA. The CDR3 DNA sequence: TGTGCCAGCAGCCCGGGGGGGTTGATTCAGCCCCAGCATTTT. Its protein product is CASSPGGLIQPQHF.

The chain links TRBV3-1 (or the pseudogene TRBV3-2) to TRBJ2-3, with D possibly being TRBD1 (6 bases). The CDR3 loop spans 15 amino acids. Trimming left V 1 base short and J 5 bases short, with 13 bases between. Germline V gene sequence: CDR1 LGHDT, CDR2 YNNKEL (reference sequence). The CDR3 nucleotides read TGTGCCAGCAGCCAAGGGGACATGGCGGGAGATACGCAGTATTTT. It is translated as CASSQGDMAGDTQYF.

The chain combines TRBV3-1 (or the pseudogene TRBV3-2) with TRBJ1-4, with a possible D match to TRBD1 (5 bases). Germline V CDR1 and CDR2: LGHDT, YNNKEL (reference sequence). Trimming pared 5 bases from V and 8 bases from J, leaving 12 bases between. The CDR3 length is 13 residues. The CDR3 DNA sequence: TGTGCCAGCAGCACTAGTGGGGGGGAAAAACTGTTTTTT. The encoded protein is CASSTSGGEKLFF.

The V and J genes are TRBV3-1 (or the pseudogene TRBV3-2) and TRBJ2-3, with TRBD2 identical over 9 bases. Per the germline V gene, CDR1 is LGHDT and CDR2 is YNNKEL (reference sequence). CDR3 length: 17 amino acids. The V and J ends lost 0 bases and 4 bases, in that order; junction bases with no gene match: 8. The chain's CDR3 is CASSQDISGGPADTQYF. Written as DNA, the CDR3 is TGTGCCAGCAGCCAAGATATCAGCGGGGGGCCGGCAGATACGCAGTATTTT.

This clone was counted once. The J gene is TRBJ2-1, the V gene TRBV7-2, with TRBD2 matching 13 bases. CDR1 is SGHTA, CDR2 FQGNSA, per germline. After removal of 5 bases from V and 4 bases from J, the junction contained 8 bases not matched to a gene. This CDR3 is 17 amino acids long. CDR3 residues: CASSILAGGPRYNEQFF. The CDR3 nucleotides read TGTGCCAGCAGCATACTAGCGGGGGGGCCTCGGTACAATGAGCAGTTCTTC.

This rearrangement joins TRBV3-1 (or the pseudogene TRBV3-2) to TRBJ1-4; 7 positions match TRBD1. V shed 3 bases, J shed 5 bases, and the junction held 6 bases outside the gene matches. The CDR3 runs 15 residues. CDR1 is LGHDT and CDR2 is YNNKEL in the germline V gene (reference sequence). CDR3 nucleotide sequence: TGTGCCAGCAGCCAGGGCGGGACAGCAAATGAAAAACTGTTTTTT. This encodes CASSQGGTANEKLFF.

This chain joins TRBV15 and TRBJ1-6; a weak D match, TRBD1 (5 bases). The germline V gene encodes CDR1 LNHNV and CDR2 YYDKDF (reference sequence). The CDR3 is made up of 16 amino acids. Trimming stripped 0 bases from V and 3 bases from J, with 9 bases between. The CDR3 region is CATSRDPGFYNSPLHF. The DNA of the CDR3 is TGTGCCACCAGCAGAGATCCAGGGTTCTATAATTCACCCCTCCACTTT.

The V and J genes are TRBV28 and TRBJ2-7; 7 positions match TRBD1. The CDR3 spans 14 residues. CDR1 MDHEN and CDR2 SYDVKM come from the germline V gene. The V gene end was trimmed by 1 base and the J gene end by 3 bases; junction bases not matched to a gene: 3. The DNA for the CDR3 is TGTGCCAGCAGTTTATTAGGGGGCCACTACGAGCAGTACTTC. Translated, it gives CASSLLGGHYEQYF.

The chain couples TRBV5-6 to TRBJ2-7; a possible D gene is TRBD2 (7 bases). With 5 bases removed from V and 3 bases from J, the gap between germline ends came to 15 bases. Germline CDR1 and CDR2: SGHDT and YYEEEE. This CDR3 comprises 14 residues. The CDR3 sequence is CASRQGTGGYEQYF. As DNA, the CDR3 is TGTGCCAGCAGACAGGGTACGGGGGGCTACGAGCAGTACTTC.

This clone has only one observation. The chain has TRBV19 and TRBJ1-5; 7 bases align to TRBD1. This CDR3 comprises 14 residues. Germline V gene data show CDR1 as LNHDA and CDR2 as SQIVND (reference sequence). Trimming removed 8 bases from V and 0 bases from J; junction bases left unmatched: 4. This CDR3 reads CASSGQLSNQPQHF. Written as DNA, the CDR3 is TGTGCCAGTTCGGGACAGCTTAGCAATCAGCCCCAGCATTTT.

This chain uses TRBV4-1 with TRBJ1-2; D remains unclear. With 0 bases removed from V and 4 bases from J, the gap between germline ends came to 9 bases. Germline V gene lookup returns CDR1 MGHRA and CDR2 YSYEKL. This CDR3 has 14 amino acids. CDR3 bases: TGCGCCAGCAGCCAAGATCGAGGGTCCTATGGCTACACCTTC. Protein: CASSQDRGSYGYTF.

The V and J genes are TRBV5-1 and TRBJ2-5; possibly TRBD2 for D (6 bases). Germline V gene sequence: CDR1 SGHRS, CDR2 YFSETQ. This CDR3 has 15 residues. V was pared by 0 bases and J by 7 bases, with 16 bases between. In nucleotides, the CDR3 is TGCGCCAGCAGCTTGGCGGGAGCAGTCCATGGGACCCAGTACTTC. It encodes CASSLAGAVHGTQYF. The variable domain in full, with the rest retrieved from reference TRBV5-1 and TRBJ2-5, is KAGVTQTPRYLIKTRGQQVTLSCSPISGHRSVSWYQQTPGQGLQFLFEYFSETQRNKGNFPGRFSGRQFSNSRSEMNVSTLELGDSALYLCASSLAGAVHGTQYFGPGTRLLVL.

This clone was seen only a few times. This chain connects TRBV7-2 to TRBJ1-2, with a tentative D call TRBD1 (6 bases). The ends were cut back, 5 bases at V and 2 bases at J, with 12 bases in the middle. CDR1 and CDR2 from the germline V gene are SGHTA and FQGNSA. This CDR3 is built from 14 residues. The CDR3 bases are TGTGCCAGCAGCGTCGGACAGCTAAACTATGGCTACACCTTC. Encoded protein: CASSVGQLNYGYTF.

In this sample, this clone turned up a few times. The chain is built from TRBV2 and TRBJ1-2, with unresolved D. Germline V gene data show CDR1 as SNHLY and CDR2 as FYNNEI. The CDR3 loop spans 12 amino acids. Trimming removed 7 bases at V and 5 bases at J, with 11 bases between. This chain's CDR3 is CASTHRHYGYTF. Written as DNA, the CDR3 is TGTGCCAGCACCCATAGACATTATGGCTACACCTTC. The whole variable domain, filled in from reference TRBV2 and TRBJ1-2, reads EPEVTQTPSHQVTQMGQEVILRCVPISNHLYFYWYRQILGQKVEFLVSFYNNEISEKSEIFDDQFSVERPDGSNFTLKIRSTKLEDSAMYFCASTHRHYGYTFGSGTRLTVV.

This chain connects TRBV4-3 to TRBJ2-1; a weak D match, TRBD2 (5 bases). This CDR3 contains 11 residues. Trimming cost V 5 bases and J 7 bases, with 6 bases left between them. Germline V gives CDR1 LGHNA, CDR2 YSLEER. CDR3 protein: CASSSGNEQFF. In DNA form, the CDR3 reads TGCGCCAGCAGCTCGGGGAATGAGCAGTTCTTC.

The rearrangement uses TRBV7-3 and TRBJ2-1, with 7 bases identical to TRBD2. The V and J ends lost 0 bases and 6 bases, in that order; junction bases with no gene match: 5. The CDR3 loop spans 15 amino acids. Germline V gives CDR1 SGHTA, CDR2 FQGTGA. The DNA of the CDR3 is TGTGCCAGCAGCTTAACCCTGGCTAGCGGCAATGAGCAGTTCTTC. Its protein product is CASSLTLASGNEQFF.

The rearrangement links TRBV18 to TRBJ1-1, with 11 nucleotides matching TRBD1. The junction had 3 bases not matched to a gene; V was cut back by 0 bases and J by 6 bases. Germline V gene lookup returns CDR1 KGHSH and CDR2 LQKENI. This CDR3 spans 15 amino acids. CDR3 loop: CASSPPGQGGAEAFF. As DNA, the CDR3 is TGTGCCAGCTCACCACCGGGACAGGGGGGGGCTGAAGCTTTCTTT.

The chain employs TRBV19 and TRBJ1-2; 9 nucleotides match TRBD1. J gave up 4 bases and V 5 bases, and 5 bases lay outside the gene matches. Germline lookup yields CDR1 LNHDA and CDR2 SQIVND (reference sequence). This CDR3 comprises 14 residues. Here the CDR3 reads CASSPQTGGYGYTF. The CDR3 bases are TGTGCCAGTAGTCCGCAGACAGGGGGCTATGGCTACACCTTC.

V usage is TRBV6-5 and J usage is TRBJ2-7; the D gene is possibly TRBD1 (5 bases). CDR1 is MNHEY and CDR2 is SVGAGI in the germline V gene. V lost 11 bases and J 1 base, leaving 18 bases between the germline ends. This CDR3 contains 14 residues. The CDR3 loop reads CAADLQGNSYEQYF. The CDR3 DNA follows: TGTGCCGCCGATCTCCAGGGTAATTCCTACGAGCAGTACTTC.

This clone has a single count. The V gene is TRBV7-2, the J gene TRBJ2-7; 9 bases map to TRBD1. Germline lookup yields CDR1 SGHTA and CDR2 FQGNSA. With 1 base clipped from V and 3 bases from J, the junction kept 1 base outside the gene matches. The CDR3 has 14 amino acids. In DNA form, the CDR3 reads TGTGCCAGCAGCTTAGGGACAGGGGTCTACGAGCAGTACTTC. It yields the protein CASSLGTGVYEQYF.

This clone was seen once. The chain employs TRBV19 and TRBJ1-6; D gene ambiguous. The CDR3 totals 13 residues. V dropped 6 bases and J dropped 11 bases, with 14 bases sitting between them. The germline V gene encodes CDR1 LNHDA and CDR2 SQIVND (reference sequence). CDR3 DNA: TGTGCCAGTAGCTCAACGGGGATCCCACCCCTCCACTTT. This sequence encodes CASSSTGIPPLHF. The whole variable domain, filled in from reference TRBV19 and TRBJ1-6, reads DGGITQSPKYLFRKEGQNVTLSCEQNLNHDAMYWYRQDPGQGLRLIYYSQIVNDFQKGDIAEGYSVSREKKESFPLTVTSAQKNPTAFYLCASSSTGIPPLHFGNGTRLTVT.

The rearrangement uses TRBV4-1 and TRBJ1-4; weak D call: TRBD1 (5 bases). V gave up 0 bases and J gave up 8 bases, with 16 bases separating them. The CDR3 runs 16 residues. Germline V lookup: CDR1 MGHRA, CDR2 YSYEKL. In DNA, the CDR3 is TGCGCCAGCAGCCAAGATATCGGGACTCAAGGGGAAAAACTGTTTTTT. Translated: CASSQDIGTQGEKLFF.

This clone was seen once. V is TRBV12-5 and J is TRBJ2-5, with 9 bases that match TRBD1. Germline trimming cut 4 bases from V and 7 bases from J; bases unmatched to any gene: 10. The germline CDR1 and CDR2 sequences are LGHNT and FRNRAP. The CDR3 sequence is 15 residues long. CDR3 sequence (DNA): TGTGCTAGTGGTTCGAACAACAGGGGGCAGGTGACCCAGTACTTC. Amino acids: CASGSNNRGQVTQYF.

This sequence joins TRBV19 and TRBJ2-3; possible D gene TRBD2, 6 bases. V was shortened by 10 bases and J by 1 base, with 18 bases between the two germline ends. The CDR3 is 15 residues long. Germline V gene lookup returns CDR1 LNHDA and CDR2 SQIVND (reference sequence). The CDR3 sequence: CATQSGRGGTDTQYF. The DNA for the CDR3 is TGTGCCACCCAATCGGGGCGGGGAGGCACAGATACGCAGTATTTT.

The chain links TRBV7-8 to TRBJ2-1, with TRBD2 matching over 8 bases. Losses at the gene ends were 5 bases for V and 0 bases for J; bases not matched to a gene: 3. This CDR3 has 15 amino acids. The germline V gene has CDR1 SGHVS and CDR2 FQNEAQ. CDR3 in amino acids: CASSLSGGSYNEQFF. The CDR3 DNA sequence: TGTGCCAGCAGCCTCAGCGGGGGCTCCTACAATGAGCAGTTCTTC.

The chain recombines TRBV13 with TRBJ2-1; 12 nucleotides align to TRBD2. The V gene end was trimmed by 2 bases and the J gene end by 6 bases; junction bases not matched to a gene: 8. This CDR3 is 17 amino acids long. Germline V lookup: CDR1 PRHDT, CDR2 FYEKMQ (reference sequence). The CDR3, as DNA: TGTGCCAGCAGCTTAAGGCTAGCGGGGGGGCTAGTCAATGAGCAGTTCTTC. Its protein product is CASSLRLAGGLVNEQFF.

The chain recombines TRBV10-3 with TRBJ2-7; the D gene is possibly TRBD2 (6 bases). Germline CDR1 ENHRY, CDR2 SYGVKD. The CDR3 is 15 amino acids. Trimming took 3 bases from V and 6 from J, leaving 18 bases between them. The CDR3 region is CAISEFGGVGVEQYF. The CDR3 DNA is TGTGCCATCAGTGAATTCGGCGGGGTGGGGGTCGAGCAGTACTTC.